This T cell receptor (beta chain) stems from a study of regulatory T cells in long-lasting Graves disease. Sequencing libraries for TCR beta were prepared with iRepertoire HTBI primers and Arm-PCR of CDR3 regions. One entry per CDR3 protein results from TCRdb running MiXCR on the multiplex PCR reads. The table includes some 330,000 distinct CDR3 sequences, 10% to 15% detected once. This clonotype was counted many times. V was trimmed by 6 bases and J by 1 base, leaving 15 bases between them. The CDR3 contains 14 residues. Per germline, CDR1 DFQATT and CDR2 SNEGSKA (reference sequence). Time point given: newly diagnosed GD, antithyroid drugs for less than 3 months. The TCR library used RNA extracted from PBMCs. Staff took around 9 milliliters of peripheral blood and put it into EDTA tubes. In addition, the sample was reused for a study of T cells in Graves' hyperthyroidism and ophthalmopathy. This second study notes: Participants, patients aged 18 to 65, had newly diagnosed hyperthyroidism with a duration under 2 months. Diagnoses were established using clinical symptoms, serum thyroxine and TRAb, thyroid ultrasound and orbital computed tomography. Researchers found most expanded thyroid clonotypes above 0.001 in blood as well.

This sequence joins TRBV20-1 and TRBJ2-5; maybe TRBD1 (6 bases). The TCR comes from a woman in her late teens or twenties with Graves disease. The sequencing here drew on peripheral blood mononuclear cells (PBMCs), taken at new diagnosis, from a patient treated with antithyroid drugs. CDR3 in DNA: TGCAGTGCCCCGCGGCAGGGGCCCCAAGAGACCCAGTACTTC. Protein sequence: CSAPRQGPQETQYF.